This T cell receptor beta chain was profiled in a study of T-cell memory formation after mild COVID-19. CDR3 length: 14 residues. From the 5' RACE reads, TCRdb called clonotypes with MiXCR, one entry per CDR3 protein. This table has roughly 400,000 distinct CDR3 sequences, about 15% appearing once. Sequencing used PBMCs or a T cell subset sorted from them (not recorded which). The receptor was derived from a man younger than 30 who had mild COVID-19 (a few samples of this study predate the infection). Cell type and time point are not known. This chain joins TRBV21-1 and TRBJ2-5; the table's D call, TRBD2, was not checked against the DNA. TRBV21-1 is a listed pseudogene. CDR3 DNA sequence: TGTGCCAGCAGCAAAGCAGCGGGTTGGGAGACCCAGTACTTC. Translating gives CASSKAAGWETQYF.